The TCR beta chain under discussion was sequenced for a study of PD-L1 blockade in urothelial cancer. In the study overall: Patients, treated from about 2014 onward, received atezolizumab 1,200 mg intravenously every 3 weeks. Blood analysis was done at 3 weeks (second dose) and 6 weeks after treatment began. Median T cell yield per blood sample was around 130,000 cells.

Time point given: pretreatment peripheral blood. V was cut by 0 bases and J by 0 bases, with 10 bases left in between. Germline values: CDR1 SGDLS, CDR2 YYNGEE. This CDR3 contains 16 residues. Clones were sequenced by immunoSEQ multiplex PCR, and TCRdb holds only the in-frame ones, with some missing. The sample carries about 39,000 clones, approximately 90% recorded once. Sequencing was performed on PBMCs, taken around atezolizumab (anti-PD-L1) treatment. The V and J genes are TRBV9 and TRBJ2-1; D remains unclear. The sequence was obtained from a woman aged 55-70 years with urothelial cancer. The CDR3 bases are TGTGCCAGCAGCGTAGCGAGCGATAGCTCCTACAATGAGCAGTTCTTC. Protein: CASSVASDSSYNEQFF.